The present T cell receptor beta chain was sequenced within a study of blood T cell repertoires in COVID-19. Study at large: Spain, Italy and the United States supplied samples that represented acute and convalescent COVID-19. The analysed material was cDNA or gDNA that came from T cells, B-cell-depleted T cells, or PBMCs.

Authors' methods: The assay estimated nucleated cells by amplifying reference gene primers. TCRdb's copy holds only in-frame clones and misses some; the assay was immunoSEQ multiplex PCR. V, J and clone size are those of that table, while D and trimming were read from the DNA. The data hold about 58,000 clones, with 90% observed a single time. In germline, CDR1 is SGDLS, CDR2 YYNGEE. V dropped 0 bases and J dropped 4 bases, with 11 bases sitting between them. This CDR3 has 15 residues. The origin of this receptor is a man aged 60 to 69 with active COVID-19. The sequenced sample was peripheral blood. This rearrangement joins TRBV9 to TRBJ2-1; tentatively, D is TRBD1 (6 bases). This CDR3 reads CASSVVPDSYNEQFF. DNA for the CDR3: TGTGCCAGCAGCGTAGTTCCGGACAGTTACAATGAGCAGTTCTTC.